These T cell receptor beta chains were read from a single sample in a study of CD8+ T cells in alopecia areata. Measured with immunoSEQ multiplex PCR; TCRdb has only the in-frame clones, and not every one. The table shows a few hundred thousand clones, with around 67% occurring only once. Specimen: CD4+ T cells sorted from blood, collected at week 0. The receptors derive from a human donor with alopecia areata. Both conserved end residues are part of each CDR3. A D gene is named only where the DNA matches it firmly. Size is omitted from some rows. Given values are once, few, many or a class for expanded clones.

j_gene | v_gene | abundance | len | d_gene | CDR3aa | CDR3nt
TRBJ1-2 | TRBV5-1 | once | 12 | . | CASSSPGRGYTF | TGCGCCAGCAGCTCCCCCGGGCGTGGCTACACCTTC
TRBJ2-1 | TRBV19 | few | 15 | . | CASSIWGPNADEQFF | TGTGCCAGTAGTATTTGGGGACCCAACGCCGATGAGCAGTTCTTC
TRBJ2-7 | TRBV30 | . | 14 | . | CAWSRLASLREQYF | TGTGCCTGGAGTAGGCTAGCCTCCTTGAGGGAGCAGTACTTC
TRBJ1-2 | TRBV13 | . | 15 | . | CASSLTGRLSYGYTF | TGTGCCAGCAGCCTAACGGGACGGCTGAGCTATGGCTACACCTTC
TRBJ2-5 | TRBV25-1 | . | 14 | . | CASSELGREETQYF | TGTGCCAGCAGTGAGCTTGGCAGGGAAGAGACCCAGTACTTC
TRBJ1-1 | TRBV18 | few | 13 | . | CASSPHTNTEAFF | TGTGCCAGCTCACCACATACGAACACTGAAGCTTTCTTT
TRBJ1-5 | TRBV30 | . | 15 | TRBD1 | CAWSVGDRGHQPQHF | TGTGCCTGGAGTGTCGGTGACAGGGGTCATCAGCCCCAGCATTTT
TRBJ1-5 | TRBV12-5 | . | 15 | . | CASGPRDLEYQPQHF | TGTGCTAGTGGTCCCAGGGATTTGGAGTATCAGCCCCAGCATTTT
TRBJ2-1 | TRBV27 | . | 17 | TRBD1 | CASSYSWTGSSYNEQFF | TGTGCCAGCAGTTATTCCTGGACAGGTAGCTCCTACAATGAGCAGTTCTTC
TRBJ1-2 | TRBV11-2 | . | 12 | TRBD1 | CASSPTGRGYTF | TGTGCCAGCAGCCCGACAGGGCGAGGCTACACCTTC
TRBJ1-2 | TRBV30 | . | 10 | . | CAWTGPGYTF | TGTGCCTGGACAGGGCCGGGCTACACCTTC
TRBJ2-7 | TRBV5-4 | few | 13 | . | CASSSTPTYEQYF | TGTGCCAGCAGTTCGACCCCTACCTACGAGCAGTACTTC
TRBJ1-6 | TRBV30 | once | 11 | TRBD1 | CATGNNSPLHF | TGTGCGACAGGGAACAATTCACCCCTCCACTTT
TRBJ1-1 | TRBV29-1 | . | 11 | . | CSVARNTEAFF | TGCAGCGTTGCCAGGAACACTGAAGCTTTCTTT
TRBJ2-1 | TRBV16 | few | 13 | . | CASSPDRYNEQFF | TGTGCCAGCAGCCCCGACAGGTACAATGAGCAGTTCTTC
TRBJ2-5 | TRBV7-8 | . | 17 | TRBD1 | CASSPRGWDRAQETQYF | TGTGCCAGCAGCCCACGGGGTTGGGACAGGGCACAAGAGACCCAGTACTTC
TRBJ1-2 | TRBV5-1 | . | 14 | . | CASSREGVNSGYTF | TGCGCCAGCAGCCGCGAAGGGGTCAACTCTGGCTACACCTTC
TRBJ1-1 | TRBV4-3 | . | 13 | . | CASSQVAGIQAFF | TGCGCCAGCAGCCAAGTGGCAGGTATACAAGCTTTCTTT
TRBJ1-5 | TRBV2 | . | 14 | . | CASRRQNSNQPQHF | TGTGCCAGCAGGAGACAGAATAGCAATCAGCCCCAGCATTTT
TRBJ2-4 | TRBV19 | . | 13 | . | CASLHANQNIQYF | TGTGCCAGTTTACACGCAAACCAAAACATTCAGTACTTC
TRBJ2-7 | TRBV2 | . | 13 | TRBD1 | CASSDTGGYEQYF | TGTGCCAGCAGTGATACAGGGGGCTACGAGCAGTACTTC
TRBJ1-6 | TRBV5-1 | . | 14 | . | CASSMTQGRSPLHF | TGCGCCAGCAGCATGACACAAGGAAGGTCACCCCTCCACTTT
TRBJ1-6 | TRBV30 | . | 14 | TRBD1 | CAWRGQGANSPLHF | TGTGCCTGGAGAGGACAGGGGGCGAATTCACCCCTCCACTTT
TRBJ2-7 | TRBV29-1 | . | 13 | TRBD2 | CSASGTSSYEQYF | TGCAGCGCTTCCGGGACTAGCTCCTACGAGCAGTACTTC
TRBJ2-3 | TRBV4-1 | . | 16 | TRBD2 | CASSQPDAGATDTQYF | TGCGCCAGCAGCCAACCGGACGCGGGAGCCACAGATACGCAGTATTTT
TRBJ2-3 | TRBV30 | . | 11 | . | CAWSTGDTQYF | TGTGCCTGGAGTACAGGAGATACGCAGTATTTT
TRBJ2-2 | TRBV30 | . | 17 | TRBD2 | CARSRASGGAGTGELFF | TGTGCCCGCTCCAGGGCTAGCGGGGGGGCAGGCACCGGGGAGCTGTTTTTT
TRBJ1-6 | TRBV7-6 | . | 15 | TRBD1 | CASSSLPDRDSPLHF | TGTGCCAGCAGCTCCCTTCCGGACAGGGATTCACCCCTCCACTTT
TRBJ2-1 | TRBV13 | . | 13 | . | CASSLEQYNEQFF | TGTGCCAGCAGCTTAGAACAGTACAATGAGCAGTTCTTC
TRBJ1-2 | TRBV6-5 | few | 15 | . | CASSYTTRPVYGYTF | TGTGCCAGCAGTTACACAACTCGGCCAGTCTATGGCTACACCTTC
TRBJ2-3 | TRBV7-2 | . | 14 | . | CASSNGLSTDTQYF | TGTGCCAGCAGCAACGGACTGAGCACAGATACGCAGTATTTT
TRBJ1-5 | TRBV29-1 | . | 11 | . | CSVRQEGLQHF | TGCAGCGTTCGGCAGGAGGGTCTCCAGCATTTT
TRBJ1-2 | TRBV27 | . | 12 | . | CASSGGTSGYTF | TGTGCCAGCAGCGGGGGGACATCTGGCTACACCTTC
TRBJ2-5 | TRBV29-1 | . | 13 | TRBD2 | CSVMREGQETQYF | TGCAGCGTTATGAGGGAGGGCCAAGAGACCCAGTACTTC
TRBJ2-5 | TRBV30 | few | 14 | . | CAWNLDVYQETQYF | TGTGCCTGGAATTTGGACGTGTACCAAGAGACCCAGTACTTC
TRBJ2-7 | TRBV29-1 | once | 12 | . | CSVRGTAYEQYF | TGCAGCGTGCGCGGGACTGCCTACGAGCAGTACTTC
TRBJ2-7 | TRBV11-2 | . | 14 | . | CASSLVPGSYEQYF | TGTGCCAGCAGCTTAGTTCCAGGATCCTACGAGCAGTACTTC
TRBJ2-3 | TRBV7-6 | . | 15 | TRBD2 | CASSQLAGGPDTQYF | TGTGCCAGCAGCCAACTAGCGGGGGGCCCAGATACGCAGTATTTT
TRBJ2-1 | TRBV27 | . | 15 | TRBD1 | CASSLSYRGSDEQFF | TGTGCCAGCAGTTTATCATACAGGGGGAGCGATGAGCAGTTCTTC
TRBJ1-2 | TRBV4-1 | . | 13 | . | CASSQGQVDGYTF | TGCGCCAGCAGCCAAGGTCAGGTGGATGGCTACACCTTC
TRBJ2-7 | TRBV4-2 | . | 15 | TRBD1 | CASSQAETGGYEQYF | TGTGCCAGCAGCCAAGCCGAGACAGGGGGCTACGAGCAGTACTTC
TRBJ1-1 | TRBV2 | . | 13 | TRBD1 | CASSRTGEVEAFF | TGTGCCAGCAGCCGCACAGGGGAAGTTGAAGCTTTCTTT
TRBJ1-2 | TRBV25-1 | few | 11 | . | CASSAVGGYTF | TGTGCCAGCAGTGCCGTAGGCGGCTACACCTTC
TRBJ1-5 | TRBV7-2 | . | 13 | . | CASSIQGNQPQHF | TGTGCCAGCAGCATACAGGGCAATCAGCCCCAGCATTTT
TRBJ2-3 | TRBV10-3 | . | 15 | TRBD1 | CAISVRQGPPDTQYF | TGTGCCATCAGTGTTCGACAGGGACCTCCAGATACGCAGTATTTT
TRBJ1-6 | TRBV7-2 | . | 19 | . | CASSSPNFRRGPGHSPLHF | TGTGCCAGCAGCTCCCCAAACTTTCGACGTGGGCCAGGCCATTCACCCCTCCACTTT
TRBJ2-1 | TRBV27 | few | 12 | . | CASRPYGAEQFF | TGTGCCAGCAGGCCTTACGGGGCTGAGCAGTTCTTC
TRBJ1-6 | TRBV7-2 | . | 13 | . | CAIARSSNSPLHF | TGTGCCATCGCGAGGAGTTCGAATTCACCCCTCCACTTT
TRBJ1-5 | TRBV7-9 | . | 17 | TRBD1 | CASSLARGGGTNQPQHF | TGTGCCAGCAGCTTAGCGCGTGGAGGGGGCACAAATCAGCCCCAGCATTTT
TRBJ2-2 | TRBV5-1 | . | 16 | . | CASSLDSTLNTGELFF | TGCGCCAGCAGCTTGGACTCTACCTTAAACACCGGGGAGCTGTTTTTT
TRBJ1-5 | TRBV7-2 | . | 13 | . | CASSPRGNQPQHF | TGTGCCAGCAGCCCCAGGGGAAACCAGCCCCAGCATTTT
TRBJ2-1 | TRBV7-2 | once | 13 | . | CASSLGPGTEQFF | TGTGCCAGCAGCTTAGGTCCGGGGACGGAGCAGTTCTTC
TRBJ2-6 | TRBV2 | . | 15 | . | CASSYLPSGANVLTF | TGTGCCAGCAGCTACCTTCCCTCTGGGGCCAACGTCCTGACTTTC